This T cell receptor (beta chain) was sequenced during a study of cytomegalovirus exposure and HLA in healthy donors. Across the whole study: The roughly 120 validation repertoires, a later analysis reported, used the same platform as the 666 first-cohort repertoires. Points from the study as a whole: Reports described diagnosis of cytomegalovirus status by the classifier as highly specific and sensitive.

Sequencing used immunoSEQ multiplex PCR; TCRdb keeps in-frame clones, though not all of them. The table lists about 130,000 clones, about 90% of them singletons, with less than 7% in the top ten. The donors were part of the approximately 120-subject validation cohort, which stood apart from the roughly 700-subject first cohort. About this clone: The antigen is not known.

CDR3 length: 14 amino acids. The germline V and J ends were trimmed by 3 bases and 0 bases, with 9 bases remaining between them. Germline CDR1 SGHTA, CDR2 FQGNSA. The source material was PBMCs. The TCR comes from a woman aged 25 to 39 in good health and CMV-seropositive. The genes are TRBV7-2 and TRBJ2-7, with D perhaps matching TRBD1 (5 bases). This CDR3 reads CASSLKTVSYEQYF. CDR3 nucleotides: TGTGCCAGCAGCTTGAAGACAGTCTCCTACGAGCAGTACTTC.